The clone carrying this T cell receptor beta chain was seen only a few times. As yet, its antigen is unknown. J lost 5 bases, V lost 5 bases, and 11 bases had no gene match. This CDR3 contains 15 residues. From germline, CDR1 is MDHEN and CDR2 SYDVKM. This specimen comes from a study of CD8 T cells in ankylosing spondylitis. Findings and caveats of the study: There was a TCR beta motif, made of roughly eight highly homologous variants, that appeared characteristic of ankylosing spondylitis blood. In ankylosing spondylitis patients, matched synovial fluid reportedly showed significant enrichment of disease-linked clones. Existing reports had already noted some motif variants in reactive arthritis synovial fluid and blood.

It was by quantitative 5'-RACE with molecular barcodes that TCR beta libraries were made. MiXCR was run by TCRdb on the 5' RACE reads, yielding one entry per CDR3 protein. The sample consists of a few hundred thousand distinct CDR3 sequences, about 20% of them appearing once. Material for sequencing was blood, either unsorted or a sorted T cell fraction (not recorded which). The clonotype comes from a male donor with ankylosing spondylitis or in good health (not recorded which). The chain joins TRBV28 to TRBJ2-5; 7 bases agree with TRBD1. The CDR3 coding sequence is TGTGCCAGCAGTACCAAACAGGGGCGGACGGAGACCCAGTACTTC. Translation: CASSTKQGRTETQYF.